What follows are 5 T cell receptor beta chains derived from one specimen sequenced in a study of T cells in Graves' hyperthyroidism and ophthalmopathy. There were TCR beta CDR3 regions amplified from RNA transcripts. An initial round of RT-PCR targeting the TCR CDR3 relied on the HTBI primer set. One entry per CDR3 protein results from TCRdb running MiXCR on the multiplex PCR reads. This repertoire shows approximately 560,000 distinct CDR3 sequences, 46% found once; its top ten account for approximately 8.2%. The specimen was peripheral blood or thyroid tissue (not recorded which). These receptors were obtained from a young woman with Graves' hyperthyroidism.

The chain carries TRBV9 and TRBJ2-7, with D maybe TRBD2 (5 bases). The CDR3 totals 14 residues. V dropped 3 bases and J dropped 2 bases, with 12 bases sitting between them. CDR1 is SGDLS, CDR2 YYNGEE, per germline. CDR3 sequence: CASSASPGTYEQYF. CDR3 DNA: TGTGCCAGCAGCGCGAGCCCGGGGACCTACGAGCAGTACTTC.

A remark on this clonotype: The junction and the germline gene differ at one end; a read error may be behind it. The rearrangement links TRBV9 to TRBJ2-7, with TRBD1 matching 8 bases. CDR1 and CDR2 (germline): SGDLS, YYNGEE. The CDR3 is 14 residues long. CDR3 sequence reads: CARSVGTGGYEQYF. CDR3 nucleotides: TGTGCCAGAAGCGTAGGGACAGGAGGATACGAGCAGTACTTC. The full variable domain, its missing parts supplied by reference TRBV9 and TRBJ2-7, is DSGVTQTPKHLITATGQRVTLRCSPRSGDLSVYWYQQSLDQGLQFLIQYYNGEERAKGNILERFSAQQFPDLHSELNLSSLELGDSALYFCARSVGTGGYEQYFGPGTRLTVT.

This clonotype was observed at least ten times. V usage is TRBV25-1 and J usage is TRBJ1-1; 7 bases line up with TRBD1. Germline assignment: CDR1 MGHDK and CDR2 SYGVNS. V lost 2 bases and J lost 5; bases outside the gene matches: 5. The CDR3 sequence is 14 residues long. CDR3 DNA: TGTGCCAGCAGTGAAACAGGGGTGGGGACTGAAGCTTTCTTT. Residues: CASSETGVGTEAFF.

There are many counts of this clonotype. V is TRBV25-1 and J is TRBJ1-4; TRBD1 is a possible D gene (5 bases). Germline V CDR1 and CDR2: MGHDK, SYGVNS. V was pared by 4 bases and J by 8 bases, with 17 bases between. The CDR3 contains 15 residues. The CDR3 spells CASSAYAGGGEKLFF. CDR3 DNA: TGTGCCAGCAGTGCCTATGCGGGGGGGGGGGAAAAACTGTTTTTT. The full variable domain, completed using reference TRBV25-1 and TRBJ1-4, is EADIYQTPRYLVIGTGKKITLECSQTMGHDKMYWYQQDPGMELHLIHYSYGVNSTEKGDLSSESTVSRIRTEHFPLTLESARPSHTSQYLCASSAYAGGGEKLFFGSGTQLSVL.

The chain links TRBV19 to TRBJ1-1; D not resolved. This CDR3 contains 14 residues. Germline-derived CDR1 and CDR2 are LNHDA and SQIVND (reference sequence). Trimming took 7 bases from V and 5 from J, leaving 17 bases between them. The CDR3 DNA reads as TGTGCCAGTAAGCTAACCGGGAGAGGAACTGAAGCTTTCTTT. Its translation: CASKLTGRGTEAFF.